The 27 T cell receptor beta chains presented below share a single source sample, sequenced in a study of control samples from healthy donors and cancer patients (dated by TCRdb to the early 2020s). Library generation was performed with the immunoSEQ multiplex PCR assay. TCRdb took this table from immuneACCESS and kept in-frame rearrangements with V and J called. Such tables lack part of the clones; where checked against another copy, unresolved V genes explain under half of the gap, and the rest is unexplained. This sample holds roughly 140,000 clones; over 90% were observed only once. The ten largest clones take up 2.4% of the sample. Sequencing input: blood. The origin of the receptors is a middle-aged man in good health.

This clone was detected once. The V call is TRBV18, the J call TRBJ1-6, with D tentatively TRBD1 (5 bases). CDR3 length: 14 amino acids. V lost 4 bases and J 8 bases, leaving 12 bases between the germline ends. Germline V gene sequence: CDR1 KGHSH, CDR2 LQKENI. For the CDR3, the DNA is TGTGCCAGCTCACGGGGACTCGGTTATTCACCCCTCCACTTT. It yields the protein CASSRGLGYSPLHF. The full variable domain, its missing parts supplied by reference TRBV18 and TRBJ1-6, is NAGVMQNPRHLVRRRGQEARLRCSPMKGHSHVYWYRQLPEEGLKFMVYLQKENIIDESGMPKERFSAEFPKEGPSILRIQQVVRGDSAAYFCASSRGLGYSPLHFGNGTRLTVT.

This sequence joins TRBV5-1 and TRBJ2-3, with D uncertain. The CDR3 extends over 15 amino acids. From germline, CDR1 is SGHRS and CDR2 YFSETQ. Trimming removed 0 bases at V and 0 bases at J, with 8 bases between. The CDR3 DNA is TGCGCCAGCAGCTTGGGCACCCTCAGCACAGATACGCAGTATTTT. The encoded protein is CASSLGTLSTDTQYF.

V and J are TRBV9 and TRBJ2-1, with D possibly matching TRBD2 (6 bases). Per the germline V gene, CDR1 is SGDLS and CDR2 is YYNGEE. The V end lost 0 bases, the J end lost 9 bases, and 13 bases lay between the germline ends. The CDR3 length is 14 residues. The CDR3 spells CASSVEVAASEQFF. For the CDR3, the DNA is TGTGCCAGCAGCGTAGAGGTAGCGGCCAGTGAGCAGTTCTTC.

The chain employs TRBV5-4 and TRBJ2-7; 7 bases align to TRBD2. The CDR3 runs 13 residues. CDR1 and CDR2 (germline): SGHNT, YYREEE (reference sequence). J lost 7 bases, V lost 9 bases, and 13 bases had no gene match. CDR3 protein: CANSLAGVEEQYF. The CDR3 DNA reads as TGTGCCAACTCCCTGGCGGGAGTCGAAGAGCAGTACTTC.

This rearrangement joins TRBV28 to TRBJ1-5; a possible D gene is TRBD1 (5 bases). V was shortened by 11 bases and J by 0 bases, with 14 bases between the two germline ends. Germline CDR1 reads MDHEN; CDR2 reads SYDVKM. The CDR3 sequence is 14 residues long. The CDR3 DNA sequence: TGTGCCGTCGGATGGGGGTTTAGCAATCAGCCCCAGCATTTT. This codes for CAVGWGFSNQPQHF.

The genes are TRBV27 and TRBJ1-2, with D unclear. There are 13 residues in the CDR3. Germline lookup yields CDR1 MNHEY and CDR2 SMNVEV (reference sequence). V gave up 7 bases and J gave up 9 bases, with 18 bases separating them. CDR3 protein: CASTSHSGQSYTF. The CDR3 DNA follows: TGTGCCAGCACCTCCCATTCCGGGCAGAGCTACACCTTC.

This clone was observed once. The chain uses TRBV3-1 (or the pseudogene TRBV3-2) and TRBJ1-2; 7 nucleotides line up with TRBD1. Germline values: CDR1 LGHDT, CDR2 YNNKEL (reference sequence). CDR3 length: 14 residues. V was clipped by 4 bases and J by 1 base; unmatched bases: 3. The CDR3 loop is CASSPGTDNYGYTF. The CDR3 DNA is TGTGCCAGCAGCCCCGGGACAGATAACTATGGCTACACCTTC.

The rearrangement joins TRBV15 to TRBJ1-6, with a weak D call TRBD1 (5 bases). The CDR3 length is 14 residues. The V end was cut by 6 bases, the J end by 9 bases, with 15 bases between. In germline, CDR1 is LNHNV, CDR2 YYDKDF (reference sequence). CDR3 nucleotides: TGTGCCACCAGGGCAGGGTTCACGGGTTCACCCCTCCACTTT. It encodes CATRAGFTGSPLHF.

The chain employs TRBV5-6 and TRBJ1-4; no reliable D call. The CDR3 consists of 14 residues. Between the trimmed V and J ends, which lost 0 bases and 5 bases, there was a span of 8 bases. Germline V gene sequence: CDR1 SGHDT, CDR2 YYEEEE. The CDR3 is CASSLVGENEKLFF. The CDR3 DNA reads TGTGCCAGCAGCTTGGTCGGAGAGAATGAAAAACTGTTTTTT. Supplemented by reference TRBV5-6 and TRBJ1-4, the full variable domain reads DAGVTQSPTHLIKTRGQQVTLRCSPKSGHDTVSWYQQALGQGPQFIFQYYEEEERQRGNFPDRFSGHQFPNYSSELNVNALLLGDSALYLCASSLVGENEKLFFGSGTQLSVL.

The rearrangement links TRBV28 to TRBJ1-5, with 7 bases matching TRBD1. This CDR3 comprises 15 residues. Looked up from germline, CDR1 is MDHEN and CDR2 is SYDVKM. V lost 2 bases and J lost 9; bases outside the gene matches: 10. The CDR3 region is CASSLRGRMLGPQHF. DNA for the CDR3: TGTGCCAGCAGTTTAAGGGGGCGAATGCTGGGGCCCCAGCATTTT.

The CDR3 protein is CASSLLAGGGEQYF. The CDR3 DNA follows: TGTGCCAGCAGCTTGCTAGCGGGAGGGGGCGAGCAGTACTTC. This chain joins TRBV5-6 and TRBJ2-7; 12 bases map to TRBD2. Per the germline V gene, CDR1 is SGHDT and CDR2 is YYEEEE. The CDR3 consists of 14 residues. V lost 1 base to trimming and J lost 6 bases; unmatched junction nucleotides: 2.

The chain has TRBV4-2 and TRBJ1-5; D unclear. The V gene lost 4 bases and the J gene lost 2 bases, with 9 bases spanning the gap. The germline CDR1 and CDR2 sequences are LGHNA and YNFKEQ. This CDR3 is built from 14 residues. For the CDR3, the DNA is TGTGCCAGCAGCCGCCCTGGCGGCAATCAGCCCCAGCATTTT. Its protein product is CASSRPGGNQPQHF.

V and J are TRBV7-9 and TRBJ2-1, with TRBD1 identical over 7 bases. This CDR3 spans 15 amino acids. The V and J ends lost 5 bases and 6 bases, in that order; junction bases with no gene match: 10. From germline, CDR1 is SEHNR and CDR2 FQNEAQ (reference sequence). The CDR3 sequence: CASSPGTARGNEQFF. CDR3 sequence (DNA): TGTGCCAGCAGCCCCGGGACAGCGAGGGGCAATGAGCAGTTCTTC.

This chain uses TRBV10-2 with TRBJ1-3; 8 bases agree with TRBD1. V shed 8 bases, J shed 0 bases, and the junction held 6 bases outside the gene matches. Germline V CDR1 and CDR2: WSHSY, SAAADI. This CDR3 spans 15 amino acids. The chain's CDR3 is CASGDRLYSGNTIYF. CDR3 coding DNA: TGCGCCAGCGGGGACAGGCTCTACTCTGGAAACACCATATATTTT.

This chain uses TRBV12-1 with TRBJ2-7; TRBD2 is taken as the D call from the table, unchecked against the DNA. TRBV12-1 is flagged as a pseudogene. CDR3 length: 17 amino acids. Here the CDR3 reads CASSFVRTSGNRDEQYF. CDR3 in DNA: TGTGCCAGCAGCTTTGTTCGGACTAGCGGGAATCGGGACGAGCAGTACTTC.

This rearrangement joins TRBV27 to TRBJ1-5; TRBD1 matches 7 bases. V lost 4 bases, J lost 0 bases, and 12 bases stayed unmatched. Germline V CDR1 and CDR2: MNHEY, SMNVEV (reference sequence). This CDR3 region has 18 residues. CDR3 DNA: TGTGCCAGCAGTTCCTCTCTAAAACAGGGGAGTAGCAATCAGCCCCAGCATTTT. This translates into CASSSSLKQGSSNQPQHF.

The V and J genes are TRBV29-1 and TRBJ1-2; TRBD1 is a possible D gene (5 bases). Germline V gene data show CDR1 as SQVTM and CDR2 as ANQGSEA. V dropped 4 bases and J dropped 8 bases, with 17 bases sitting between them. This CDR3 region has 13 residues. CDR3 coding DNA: TGCAGCGTTGGGGAAACAGGCCTGGACGGCTACACCTTC. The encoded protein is CSVGETGLDGYTF.

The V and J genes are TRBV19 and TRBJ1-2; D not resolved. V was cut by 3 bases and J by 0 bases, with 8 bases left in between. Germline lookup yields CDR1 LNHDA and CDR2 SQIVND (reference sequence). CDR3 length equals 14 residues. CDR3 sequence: CASSINQPNYGYTF. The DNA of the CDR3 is TGTGCCAGTAGTATCAATCAGCCTAACTATGGCTACACCTTC. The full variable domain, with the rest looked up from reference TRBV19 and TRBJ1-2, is DGGITQSPKYLFRKEGQNVTLSCEQNLNHDAMYWYRQDPGQGLRLIYYSQIVNDFQKGDIAEGYSVSREKKESFPLTVTSAQKNPTAFYLCASSINQPNYGYTFGSGTRLTVV.

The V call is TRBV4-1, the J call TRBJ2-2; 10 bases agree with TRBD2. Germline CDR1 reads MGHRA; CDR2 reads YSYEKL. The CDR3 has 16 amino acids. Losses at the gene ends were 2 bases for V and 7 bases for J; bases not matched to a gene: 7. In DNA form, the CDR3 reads TGCGCCAGCAGCCAAAGCGGGAGGGCCTTTGGCGGGGAGCTGTTTTTT. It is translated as CASSQSGRAFGGELFF.

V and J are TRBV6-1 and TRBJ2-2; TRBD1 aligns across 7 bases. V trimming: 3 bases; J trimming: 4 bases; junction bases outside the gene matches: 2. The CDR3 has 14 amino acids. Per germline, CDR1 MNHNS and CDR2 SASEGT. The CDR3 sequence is CASSEGQITGELFF. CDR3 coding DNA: TGTGCCAGCAGTGAGGGACAGATCACCGGGGAGCTGTTTTTT.

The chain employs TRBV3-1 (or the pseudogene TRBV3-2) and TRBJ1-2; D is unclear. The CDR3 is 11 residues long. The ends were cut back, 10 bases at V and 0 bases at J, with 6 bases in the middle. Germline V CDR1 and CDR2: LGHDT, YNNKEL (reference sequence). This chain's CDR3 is CATASNYGYTF. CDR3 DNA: TGTGCCACCGCGTCTAACTATGGCTACACCTTC.

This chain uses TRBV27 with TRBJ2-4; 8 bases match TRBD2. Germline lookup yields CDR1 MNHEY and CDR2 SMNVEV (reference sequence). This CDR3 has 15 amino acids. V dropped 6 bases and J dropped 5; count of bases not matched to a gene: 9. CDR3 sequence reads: CASRSGLAGENIQYF. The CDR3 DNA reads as TGTGCCAGCAGGAGTGGACTAGCCGGGGAAAACATTCAGTACTTC.

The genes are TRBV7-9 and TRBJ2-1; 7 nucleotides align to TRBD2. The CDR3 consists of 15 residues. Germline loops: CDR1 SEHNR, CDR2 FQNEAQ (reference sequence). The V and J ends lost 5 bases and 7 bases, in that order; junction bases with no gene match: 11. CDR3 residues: CASSPPGGPDNEQFF. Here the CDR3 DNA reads TGTGCCAGCAGCCCCCCGGGAGGTCCGGATAATGAGCAGTTCTTC.

In DNA form, the CDR3 reads TGCGCCAGCAGCCAGATGACAGGGAGTTGGGAGCAGTACTTC. Protein: CASSQMTGSWEQYF. This rearrangement joins TRBV4-1 to TRBJ2-7; the match to TRBD1 covers 7 bases. After removal of 3 bases from V and 7 bases from J, the junction contained 9 bases not matched to a gene. In germline, CDR1 is MGHRA, CDR2 YSYEKL. The CDR3 consists of 14 residues.

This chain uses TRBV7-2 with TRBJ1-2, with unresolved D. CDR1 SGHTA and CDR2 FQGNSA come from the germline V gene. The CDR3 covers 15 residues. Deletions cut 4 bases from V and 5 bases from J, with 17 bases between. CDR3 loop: CASSSYPGLQYGYTF. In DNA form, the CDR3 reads TGTGCCAGCAGCTCATACCCGGGCCTACAGTATGGCTACACCTTC.

CDR3 loop: CASSLGSHTGELFF. CDR3 coding DNA: TGTGCCAGCAGCCTAGGCAGCCACACCGGGGAGCTGTTTTTT. V gene TRBV3-1 (or the pseudogene TRBV3-2) combines with J gene TRBJ2-2; D is undetermined. The CDR3 extends over 14 amino acids. CDR1 and CDR2 from the germline V gene are LGHDT and YNNKEL (reference sequence). Trimming shortened V by 4 bases and J by 3 bases, and 9 bases separated the two germline ends.

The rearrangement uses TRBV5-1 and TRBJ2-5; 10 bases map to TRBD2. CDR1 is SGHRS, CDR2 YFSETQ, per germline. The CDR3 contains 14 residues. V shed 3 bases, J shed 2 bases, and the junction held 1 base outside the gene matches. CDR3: CASSWTSGQETQYF. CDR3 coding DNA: TGCGCCAGCAGCTGGACTAGCGGACAAGAGACCCAGTACTTC.